The 14 T cell receptor beta chains in this list originate from one sample, sequenced in a study of tumor-infiltrating lymphocytes in oesophageal squamous cell carcinoma. TCRdb called the PCR reads again in MiXCR, with one record for every CDR3 protein. Seen here are about 11,000 distinct CDR3 sequences, around 50% observed once, and the top ten hold around 25%. Specimen: esophageal tumor tissue. Receptors were obtained from a male donor with esophageal squamous cell carcinoma.

At least ten counts were recorded for this clonotype. The chain uses TRBV6-1 and TRBJ2-7; 8 bases are a match to TRBD2. Germline loops: CDR1 MNHNS, CDR2 SASEGT. J gave up 5 bases and V 6 bases, and 6 bases lay outside the gene matches. The CDR3 runs 13 residues. The DNA of the CDR3 is TGTGCCAGCAGGTCGGGAGGGGCCGACGAGCAGTACTTC. Residues: CASRSGGADEQYF.

The chain links TRBV19 to TRBJ2-5; 7 bases are a match to TRBD1. V lost 6 bases and J lost 5; bases outside the gene matches: 6. CDR3 size: 13 residues. Germline CDR1 and CDR2: LNHDA and SQIVND (reference sequence). The CDR3 spells CASSPTGLETQYF. The CDR3 nucleotides read TGTGCCAGTAGCCCGACAGGGCTCGAGACCCAGTACTTC.

This clonotype was detected only once. One end of the junction varies from germline; a read error may be responsible. The chain uses TRBV7-6 and TRBJ2-4; 7 bases map to TRBD1. The germline gives CDR1 SGHVS, CDR2 FNYEAQ. This CDR3 has 15 residues. CDR3 loop: CASSLTGTDNSPLHF. The CDR3, as DNA: TGTGCCAGCAGCTTAACCGGGACAGATAATTCACCCCTCCACTTC.

The chain uses TRBV27 and TRBJ2-4; D might be TRBD1 (5 bases). The J call could be wrong; TRBJ2-5 is a better fit for the DNA end. Germline V gives CDR1 MNHEY, CDR2 SMNVEV (reference sequence). The CDR3 loop spans 14 amino acids. CDR3 protein: CASSFAGMGETQYF. Here the CDR3 DNA reads TGTGCCAGCAGCTTCGCAGGGATGGGAGAGACCCAGTACTTC.

In its sample, this clonotype was seen a few times. This chain joins TRBV20-1 and TRBJ1-6, with D possibly matching TRBD1 (5 bases). Germline CDR1 reads DFQATT; CDR2 reads SNEGSKA (reference sequence). The CDR3 length is 14 residues. V lost 6 bases and J 7 bases, leaving 16 bases between the germline ends. The CDR3 DNA sequence: TGCAGTGCGACGGGACTCGGTGTGAATTCACCCCTCCACTTT. Translated, it gives CSATGLGVNSPLHF.

This chain uses TRBV7-2 with TRBJ2-4; D may be TRBD1 or TRBD2 (5 bases each). The J call may be wrong; the DNA end is better matched by TRBJ2-7. Germline V lookup: CDR1 SGHTA, CDR2 FQGNSA. The CDR3 length is 14 residues. The CDR3 spells CASSFRDGTYEQYF. As DNA, the CDR3 is TGTGCCAGCAGCTTCCGGGACGGTACCTACGAGCAGTACTTC.

This clonotype was counted a few times. The chain recombines TRBV20-1 with TRBJ2-5, with D possibly matching TRBD1 (6 bases). The DNA end lines up better with TRBJ2-7; the J call may be wrong. This CDR3 has 12 residues. Germline lookup yields CDR1 DFQATT and CDR2 SNEGSKA (reference sequence). This CDR3 is CSARRDTYEQYF. CDR3 nucleotide sequence: TGCAGTGCTAGAAGGGACACCTACGAGCAGTACTTC.

V is TRBV28 and J is TRBJ1-2, with 7 nucleotides matching TRBD1. Germline V CDR1 and CDR2: MDHEN, SYDVKM. V lost 5 bases and J lost 8; bases outside the gene matches: 11. The CDR3 extends over 14 amino acids. CDR3 nucleotide sequence: TGTGCCAGCAGTCGGACAGGACATCAAAAGGGCTACACCTTC. Protein sequence: CASSRTGHQKGYTF.

This clonotype has at least ten counts. Here the CDR3 reads CASSQDLGQPQETQYF. The CDR3 DNA reads TGTGCCAGCAGCCAAGATCTGGGGCAGCCCCAAGAGACCCAGTACTTC. The rearrangement joins TRBV14 to TRBJ2-5; TRBD1 is a possible D gene (5 bases). Trimming cost V 0 bases and J 1 base, with 12 bases left between them. The CDR3 is 16 amino acids. Germline lookup yields CDR1 SGHDN and CDR2 FVKESK.

This clonotype came up many times. The genes are TRBV10-1 and TRBJ2-1; D uncertain. Germline V lookup: CDR1 WNHNN, CDR2 SYGVQD (reference sequence). V was trimmed by 7 bases and J by 0 bases, leaving 13 bases between them. The CDR3 consists of 15 residues. The CDR3 DNA reads as TGCGCCAGCATCCAATCGACCAGCTCCTACAATGAGCAGTTCTTC. It encodes CASIQSTSSYNEQFF.

The V gene is TRBV7-2, the J gene TRBJ2-7; no clear D gene. The J call may be faulty, since TRBJ2-5 better matches the DNA end. This CDR3 region has 13 residues. The germline V gene has CDR1 SGHTA and CDR2 FQGNSA. The CDR3 spells CASSPSYQETQYF. Here the CDR3 DNA reads TGTGCCAGCAGCCCTTCGTACCAAGAGACCCAGTACTTC.

The sample holds many counts of this clonotype. This rearrangement joins TRBV5-1 to TRBJ2-5; TRBD2 might be the D (6 bases). Germline V gene data show CDR1 as SGHRS and CDR2 as YFSETQ. The CDR3 is 15 amino acids. Trimming stripped 0 bases from V and 5 bases from J, with 14 bases between. The CDR3 DNA reads TGCGCCAGCAGCTTGGGGCGCGGGAATCGGGAGACCCAGTACTTC. Translating gives CASSLGRGNRETQYF.

The table lists this clonotype with a few counts. Possible read error: a much larger clone is one base away. The chain carries TRBV7-2 and TRBJ2-4; D uncertain. The CDR3 extends over 15 amino acids. Germline CDR1 SGHTA, CDR2 FQGNSA. Trimming stripped 2 bases from V and 13 bases from J, with 21 bases between. In DNA, the CDR3 is TGTGCCAGCAGCTTATACTCCGGAACCTACAATGAGCAGTACTTC. It yields the protein CASSLYSGTYNEQYF.

This chain uses TRBV11-3 with TRBJ2-7; 13 bases fit TRBD2. The end of the DNA aligns better with TRBJ2-1, so the J call may be wrong. Germline assignment: CDR1 SGHNT and CDR2 YENEEA. The CDR3 length is 15 residues. The CDR3 region is CASSLGLAGLNEQFF. CDR3 sequence (DNA): TGTGCCAGCAGCTTGGGACTAGCGGGATTGAATGAGCAGTTCTTC.